The clone carrying this TCR beta chain is a singleton in its sample. Its antigen is not known. This record comes from a study of shared clonotypes between healthy human individuals. Whole-study context: In total, the donors were a couple of women and a few men aged 18 to 49. Used for every donor were three CD4 naive, three CD4 memory, two CD8 naive and one CD8 memory plate. Findings and caveats of the study: With few donors, the genetic and exposure-history diversity represented was limited.

Germline CDR1 reads DFQATT; CDR2 reads SNEGSKA (reference sequence). This CDR3 is 11 amino acids long. Sequencing was performed with immunoSEQ multiplex PCR; in TCRdb, only in-frame clones are kept and a portion is missing. The table lists about 1.5 million clones, more than 95% of them singletons. The sample was naive CD4+ T cells sorted from blood. Subset meaning: CD45RA+ positively selected. This sequence originates from a man aged 25-40 years in good health. The V call is TRBV20-1, the J call TRBJ2-3; 7 nucleotides agree with TRBD1. This chain's CDR3 is CSLRGPDTQYF. CDR3 sequence (DNA): TGCAGCCTTAGGGGGCCAGATACGCAGTATTTT.